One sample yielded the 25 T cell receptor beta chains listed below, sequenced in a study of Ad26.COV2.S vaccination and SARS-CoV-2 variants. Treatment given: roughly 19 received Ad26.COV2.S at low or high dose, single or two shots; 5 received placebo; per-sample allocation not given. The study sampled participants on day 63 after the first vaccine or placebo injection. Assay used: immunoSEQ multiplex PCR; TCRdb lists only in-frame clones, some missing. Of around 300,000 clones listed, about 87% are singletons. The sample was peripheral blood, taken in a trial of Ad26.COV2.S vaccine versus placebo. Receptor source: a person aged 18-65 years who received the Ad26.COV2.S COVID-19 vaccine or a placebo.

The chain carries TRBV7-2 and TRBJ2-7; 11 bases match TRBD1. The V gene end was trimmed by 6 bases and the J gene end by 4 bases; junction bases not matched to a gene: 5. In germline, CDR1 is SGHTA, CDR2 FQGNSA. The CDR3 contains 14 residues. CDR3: CASSLDRGPYEQYF. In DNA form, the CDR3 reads TGTGCCAGCAGTTTGGACAGGGGGCCGTACGAGCAGTACTTC.

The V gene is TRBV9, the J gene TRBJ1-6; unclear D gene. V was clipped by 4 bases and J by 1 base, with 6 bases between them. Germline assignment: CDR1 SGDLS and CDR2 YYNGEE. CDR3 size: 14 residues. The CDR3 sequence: CASSPPSYNSPLHF. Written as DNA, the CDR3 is TGTGCCAGCAGCCCCCCTTCCTATAATTCACCCCTCCACTTT.

The CDR3 bases are TGTGCCAGCAGTTCAATTAGCACCGGGGAGCTGTTTTTT. Its translation is CASSSISTGELFF. This chain uses TRBV27 with TRBJ2-2; D unresolved. CDR1 and CDR2 from the germline V gene are MNHEY and SMNVEV (reference sequence). Between the trimmed V and J ends, which lost 4 bases and 4 bases, there was a span of 7 bases. The CDR3 totals 13 residues.

CDR3 sequence reads: CASSELAGGGYTF. CDR3 bases: TGTGCCAGCAGTGAATTGGCAGGGGGTGGCTACACCTTC. The rearrangement links TRBV2 to TRBJ1-2, with 7 bases matching TRBD1. This CDR3 is 13 amino acids long. V lost 2 bases and J lost 7; bases outside the gene matches: 4. Germline V CDR1 and CDR2: SNHLY, FYNNEI.

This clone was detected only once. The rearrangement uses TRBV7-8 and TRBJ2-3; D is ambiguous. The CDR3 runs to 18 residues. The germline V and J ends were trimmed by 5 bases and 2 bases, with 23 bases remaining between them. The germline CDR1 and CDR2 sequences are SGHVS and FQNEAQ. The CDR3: CASSPPFGWRSSTDTQYF. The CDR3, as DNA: TGTGCCAGCAGCCCCCCCTTCGGGTGGCGGAGTTCCACAGATACGCAGTATTTT.

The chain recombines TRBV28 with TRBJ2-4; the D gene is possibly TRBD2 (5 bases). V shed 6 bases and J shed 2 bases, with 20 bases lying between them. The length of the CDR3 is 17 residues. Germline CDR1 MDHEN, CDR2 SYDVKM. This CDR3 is CASSWVYEGLTKNIQYF. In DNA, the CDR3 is TGTGCCAGCAGCTGGGTTTATGAGGGATTAACCAAAAACATTCAGTACTTC.

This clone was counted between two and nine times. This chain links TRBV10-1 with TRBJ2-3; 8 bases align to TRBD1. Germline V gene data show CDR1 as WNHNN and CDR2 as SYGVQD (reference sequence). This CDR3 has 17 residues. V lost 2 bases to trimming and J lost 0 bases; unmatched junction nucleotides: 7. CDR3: CASSEDRGDPSTDTQYF. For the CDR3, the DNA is TGCGCCAGCAGTGAGGACAGGGGCGACCCTAGCACAGATACGCAGTATTTT.

Here the CDR3 DNA reads TGTGCCAGCAGTTTAAGACAGGCGAACTATGGCTACACCTTC. Translating it yields CASSLRQANYGYTF. This chain joins TRBV27 and TRBJ1-2; TRBD1 is a possible D gene (6 bases). Germline CDR1 reads MNHEY; CDR2 reads SMNVEV (reference sequence). Trimming took off 2 bases at V and 2 bases at J, with 9 bases between the two ends. The CDR3 is 14 amino acids.

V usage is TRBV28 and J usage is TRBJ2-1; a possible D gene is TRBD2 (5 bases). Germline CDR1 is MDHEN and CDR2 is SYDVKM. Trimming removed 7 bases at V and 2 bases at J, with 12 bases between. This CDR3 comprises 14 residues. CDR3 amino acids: CASNLGGPYNEQFF. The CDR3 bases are TGTGCCAGCAACTTGGGCGGGCCCTACAATGAGCAGTTCTTC.

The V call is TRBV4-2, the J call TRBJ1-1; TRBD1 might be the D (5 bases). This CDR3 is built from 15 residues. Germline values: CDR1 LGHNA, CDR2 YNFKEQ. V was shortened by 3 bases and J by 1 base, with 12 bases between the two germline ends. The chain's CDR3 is CASSQQQATNTEAFF. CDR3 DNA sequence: TGTGCCAGCAGCCAGCAACAGGCGACGAACACTGAAGCTTTCTTT.

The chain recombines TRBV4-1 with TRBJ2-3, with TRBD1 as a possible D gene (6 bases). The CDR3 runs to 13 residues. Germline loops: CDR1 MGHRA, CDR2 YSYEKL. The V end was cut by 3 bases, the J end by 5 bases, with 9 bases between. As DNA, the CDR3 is TGCGCCAGCAGCCATCCAGGGGTAGATACGCAGTATTTT. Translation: CASSHPGVDTQYF.

CDR3 sequence (DNA): TGTGCCAGCAGCTTAGCCTCTGAAGGGAACACTGAAGCTTTCTTT. The encoded protein is CASSLASEGNTEAFF. This rearrangement joins TRBV7-6 to TRBJ1-1, with D unresolved. V shed 0 bases and J shed 1 base, with 9 bases lying between them. Germline values: CDR1 SGHVS, CDR2 FNYEAQ. The CDR3 is 15 amino acids.

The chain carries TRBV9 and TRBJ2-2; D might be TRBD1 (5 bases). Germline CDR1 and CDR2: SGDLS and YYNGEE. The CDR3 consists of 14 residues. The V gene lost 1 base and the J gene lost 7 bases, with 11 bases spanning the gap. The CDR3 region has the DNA TGTGCCAGCAGCGTAAAGTTAAGGGGCGGGGAGCTGTTTTTT. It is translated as CASSVKLRGGELFF.

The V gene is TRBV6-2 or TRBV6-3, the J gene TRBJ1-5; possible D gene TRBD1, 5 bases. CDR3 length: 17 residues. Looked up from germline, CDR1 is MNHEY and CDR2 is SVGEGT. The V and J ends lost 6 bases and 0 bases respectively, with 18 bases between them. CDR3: CASSPHRDLYSNQPQHF. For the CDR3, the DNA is TGTGCCAGCAGCCCCCATAGGGACCTATATAGCAATCAGCCCCAGCATTTT.

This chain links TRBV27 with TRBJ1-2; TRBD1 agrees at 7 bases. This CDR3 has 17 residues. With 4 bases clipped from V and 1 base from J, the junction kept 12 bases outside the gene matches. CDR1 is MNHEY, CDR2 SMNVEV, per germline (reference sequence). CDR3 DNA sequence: TGTGCCAGCAGTTCACTCACCAGGACAGGTTTTAACTATGGCTACACCTTC. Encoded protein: CASSSLTRTGFNYGYTF.

The CDR3 sequence: CASSEDRGVDTQYF. The CDR3 DNA reads TGTGCCAGCAGCGAGGACAGGGGAGTAGATACGCAGTATTTT. This chain connects TRBV11-2 to TRBJ2-3; TRBD1 agrees at 9 bases. The germline gives CDR1 SGHAT, CDR2 FQNNGV. V was clipped by 5 bases and J by 5 bases; unmatched bases: 5. The length of the CDR3 is 14 residues.

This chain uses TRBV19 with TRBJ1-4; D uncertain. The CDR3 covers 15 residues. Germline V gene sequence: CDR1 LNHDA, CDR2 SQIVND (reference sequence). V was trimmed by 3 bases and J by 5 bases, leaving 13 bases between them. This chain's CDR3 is CASSMLDQTNEKLFF. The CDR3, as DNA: TGTGCCAGTAGTATGTTGGACCAGACCAATGAAAAACTGTTTTTT.

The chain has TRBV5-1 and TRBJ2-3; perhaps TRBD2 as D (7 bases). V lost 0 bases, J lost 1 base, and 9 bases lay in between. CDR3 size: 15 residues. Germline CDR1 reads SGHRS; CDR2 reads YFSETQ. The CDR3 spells CASSLGGGGTDTQYF. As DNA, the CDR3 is TGCGCCAGCAGCTTGGGCGGGGGCGGCACAGATACGCAGTATTTT.

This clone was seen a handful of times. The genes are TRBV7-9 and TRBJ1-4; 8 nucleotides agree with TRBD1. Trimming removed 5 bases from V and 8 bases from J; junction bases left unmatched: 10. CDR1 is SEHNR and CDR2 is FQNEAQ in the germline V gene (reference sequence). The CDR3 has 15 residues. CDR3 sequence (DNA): TGTGCCAGCAGCCTTAACACAGGGGGAAGCGAAAAACTGTTTTTT. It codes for CASSLNTGGSEKLFF.

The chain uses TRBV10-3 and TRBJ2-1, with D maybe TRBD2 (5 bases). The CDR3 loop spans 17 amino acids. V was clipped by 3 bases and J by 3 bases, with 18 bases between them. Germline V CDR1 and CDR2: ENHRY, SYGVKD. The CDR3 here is CAISDVRAALFYNEQFF. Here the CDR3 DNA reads TGTGCCATCAGTGATGTGCGAGCGGCCTTATTCTACAATGAGCAGTTCTTC.

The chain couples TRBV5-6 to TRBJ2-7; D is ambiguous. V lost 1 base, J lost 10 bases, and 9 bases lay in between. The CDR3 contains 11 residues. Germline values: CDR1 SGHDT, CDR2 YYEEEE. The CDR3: CASSLKQIQYF. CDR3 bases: TGTGCCAGCAGCTTGAAGCAGATTCAGTACTTC.

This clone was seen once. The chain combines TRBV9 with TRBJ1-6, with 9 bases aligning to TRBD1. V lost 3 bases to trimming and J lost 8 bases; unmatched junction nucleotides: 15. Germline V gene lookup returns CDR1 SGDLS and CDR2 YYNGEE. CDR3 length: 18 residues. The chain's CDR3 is CASSADPLGQGRYSPLHF. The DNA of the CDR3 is TGTGCCAGCAGCGCCGACCCGTTAGGACAGGGGCGGTATTCACCCCTCCACTTT.

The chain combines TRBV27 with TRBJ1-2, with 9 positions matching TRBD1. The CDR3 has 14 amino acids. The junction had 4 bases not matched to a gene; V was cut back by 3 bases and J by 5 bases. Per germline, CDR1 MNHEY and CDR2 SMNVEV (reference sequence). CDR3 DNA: TGTGCCAGCAGTTTTACAGGGGGCTTATATGGCTACACCTTC. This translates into CASSFTGGLYGYTF.

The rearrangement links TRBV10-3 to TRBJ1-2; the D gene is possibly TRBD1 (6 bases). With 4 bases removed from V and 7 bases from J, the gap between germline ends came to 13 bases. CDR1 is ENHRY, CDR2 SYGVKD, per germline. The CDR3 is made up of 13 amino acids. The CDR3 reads CAISGGADLGYTF. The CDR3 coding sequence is TGTGCCATCAGTGGGGGGGCAGATCTTGGCTACACCTTC.

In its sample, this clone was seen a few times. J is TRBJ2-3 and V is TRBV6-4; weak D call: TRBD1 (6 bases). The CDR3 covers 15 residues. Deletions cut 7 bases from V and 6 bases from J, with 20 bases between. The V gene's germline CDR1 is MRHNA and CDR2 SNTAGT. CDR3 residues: CASKSSLTGLDTQYF. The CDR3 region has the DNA TGTGCCAGCAAATCCTCCCTAACAGGGTTGGATACGCAGTATTTT.